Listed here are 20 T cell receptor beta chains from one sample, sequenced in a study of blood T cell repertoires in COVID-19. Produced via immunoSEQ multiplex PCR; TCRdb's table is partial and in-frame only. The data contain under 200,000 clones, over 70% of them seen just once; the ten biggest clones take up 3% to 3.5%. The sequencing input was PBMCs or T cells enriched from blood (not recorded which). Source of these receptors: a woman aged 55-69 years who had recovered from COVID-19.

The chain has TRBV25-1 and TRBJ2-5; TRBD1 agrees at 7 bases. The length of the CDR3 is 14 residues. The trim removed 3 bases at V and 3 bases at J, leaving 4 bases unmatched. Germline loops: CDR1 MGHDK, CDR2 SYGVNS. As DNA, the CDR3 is TGTGCCAGCAGTGATCCTGGGACAGAAGAGACCCAGTACTTC. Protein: CASSDPGTEETQYF.

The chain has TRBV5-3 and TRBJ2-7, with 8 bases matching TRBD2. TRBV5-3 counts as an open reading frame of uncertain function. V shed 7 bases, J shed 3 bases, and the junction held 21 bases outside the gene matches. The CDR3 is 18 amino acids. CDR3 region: CARCAEREYSARDYEQYF. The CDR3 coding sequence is TGTGCCAGATGCGCCGAGCGGGAGTACTCGGCCAGGGACTACGAGCAGTACTTC.

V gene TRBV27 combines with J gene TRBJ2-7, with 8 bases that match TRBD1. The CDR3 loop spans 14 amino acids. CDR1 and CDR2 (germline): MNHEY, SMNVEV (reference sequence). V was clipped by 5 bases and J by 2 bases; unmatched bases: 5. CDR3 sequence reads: CASSRGQDPYEQYF. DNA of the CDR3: TGTGCCAGCAGTCGGGGACAGGACCCCTACGAGCAGTACTTC.

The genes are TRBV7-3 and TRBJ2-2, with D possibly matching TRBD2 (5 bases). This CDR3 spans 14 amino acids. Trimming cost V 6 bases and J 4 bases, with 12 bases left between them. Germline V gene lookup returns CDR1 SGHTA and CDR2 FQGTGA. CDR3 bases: TGTGCCAGCAGTACCGGGGTGGCCACCGGGGAGCTGTTTTTT. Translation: CASSTGVATGELFF.

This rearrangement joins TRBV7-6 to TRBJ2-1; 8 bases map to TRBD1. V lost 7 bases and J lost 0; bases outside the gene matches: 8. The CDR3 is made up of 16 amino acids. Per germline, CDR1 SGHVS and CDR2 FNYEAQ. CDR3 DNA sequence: TGTGCCAGCATGGCGACAGGGGCTATCTCCTACAATGAGCAGTTCTTC. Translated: CASMATGAISYNEQFF.

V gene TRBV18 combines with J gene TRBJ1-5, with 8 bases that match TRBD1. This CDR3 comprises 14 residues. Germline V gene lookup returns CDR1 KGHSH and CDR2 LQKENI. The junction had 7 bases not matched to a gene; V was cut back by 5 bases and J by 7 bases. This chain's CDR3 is CASSSTGGGQPQHF. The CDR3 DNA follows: TGTGCCAGCTCATCCACAGGGGGAGGCCAGCCCCAGCATTTT.

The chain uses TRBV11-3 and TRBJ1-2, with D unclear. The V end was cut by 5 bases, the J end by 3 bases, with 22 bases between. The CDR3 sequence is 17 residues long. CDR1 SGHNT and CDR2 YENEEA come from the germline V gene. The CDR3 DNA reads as TGTGCCAGCAGCACTCTCCCCCCAACACTTGCGGACTATGGCTACACCTTC. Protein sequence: CASSTLPPTLADYGYTF.

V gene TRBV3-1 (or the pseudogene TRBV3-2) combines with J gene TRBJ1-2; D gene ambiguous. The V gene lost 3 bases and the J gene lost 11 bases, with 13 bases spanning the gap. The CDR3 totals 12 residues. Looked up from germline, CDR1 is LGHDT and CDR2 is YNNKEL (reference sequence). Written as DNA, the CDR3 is TGTGCCAGCAGCCAGCTCCTAAGAGAATACACCTTC. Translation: CASSQLLREYTF.

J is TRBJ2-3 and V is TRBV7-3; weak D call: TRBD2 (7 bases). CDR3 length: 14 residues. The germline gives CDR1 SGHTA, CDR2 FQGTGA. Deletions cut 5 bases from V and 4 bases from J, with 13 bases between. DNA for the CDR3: TGTGCCAGCAGCCCCGGGGGGCCTGCAGATACGCAGTATTTT. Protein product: CASSPGGPADTQYF.

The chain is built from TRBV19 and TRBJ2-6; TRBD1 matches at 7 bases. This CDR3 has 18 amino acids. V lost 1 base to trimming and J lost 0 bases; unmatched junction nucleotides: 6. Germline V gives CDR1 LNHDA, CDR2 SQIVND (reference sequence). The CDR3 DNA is TGTGCCAGTAGTATAGGGATACAGGGGCGCTCTGGGGCCAACGTCCTGACTTTC. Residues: CASSIGIQGRSGANVLTF.

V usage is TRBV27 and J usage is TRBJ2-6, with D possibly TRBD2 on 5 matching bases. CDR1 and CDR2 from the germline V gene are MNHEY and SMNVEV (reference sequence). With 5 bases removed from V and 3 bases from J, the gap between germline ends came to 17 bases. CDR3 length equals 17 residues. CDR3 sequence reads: CASSGSPGLFGANVLTF. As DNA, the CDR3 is TGTGCCAGCAGTGGGAGTCCTGGACTTTTTGGGGCCAACGTCCTGACTTTC.

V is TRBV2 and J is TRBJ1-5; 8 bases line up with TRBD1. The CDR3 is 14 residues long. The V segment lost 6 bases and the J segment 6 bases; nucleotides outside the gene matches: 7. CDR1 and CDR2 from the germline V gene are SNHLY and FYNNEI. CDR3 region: CASSRQGLGQPQHF. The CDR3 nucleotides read TGTGCCAGCAGCCGACAGGGGCTGGGTCAGCCCCAGCATTTT.

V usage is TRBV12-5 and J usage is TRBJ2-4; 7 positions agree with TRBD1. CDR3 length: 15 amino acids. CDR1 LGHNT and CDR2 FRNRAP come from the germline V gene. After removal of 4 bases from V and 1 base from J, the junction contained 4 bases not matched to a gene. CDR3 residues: CASGSTGAAKNIQYF. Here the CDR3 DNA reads TGTGCTAGTGGTTCAACAGGGGCCGCCAAAAACATTCAGTACTTC. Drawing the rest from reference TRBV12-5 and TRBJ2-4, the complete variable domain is DARVTQTPRHKVTEMGQEVTMRCQPILGHNTVFWYRQTMMQGLELLAYFRNRAPLDDSGMPKDRFSAEMPDATLATLKIQPSEPRDSAVYFCASGSTGAAKNIQYFGAGTRLSVL.

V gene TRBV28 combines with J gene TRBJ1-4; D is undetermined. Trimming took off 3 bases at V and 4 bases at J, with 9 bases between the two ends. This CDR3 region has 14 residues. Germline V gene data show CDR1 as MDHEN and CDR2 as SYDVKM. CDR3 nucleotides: TGTGCCAGCAGTTTCCTGCGGAATAATGAAAAACTGTTTTTT. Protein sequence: CASSFLRNNEKLFF.

The CDR3 protein is CASSWGGVQGYTF. The CDR3 DNA is TGTGCCAGCAGTTGGGGAGGGGTTCAGGGCTACACCTTC. The V gene is TRBV6-5, the J gene TRBJ1-2; a possible D gene is TRBD1 (5 bases). Germline CDR1 reads MNHEY; CDR2 reads SVGAGI. V shed 4 bases and J shed 8 bases, with 14 bases lying between them. This CDR3 region has 13 residues.

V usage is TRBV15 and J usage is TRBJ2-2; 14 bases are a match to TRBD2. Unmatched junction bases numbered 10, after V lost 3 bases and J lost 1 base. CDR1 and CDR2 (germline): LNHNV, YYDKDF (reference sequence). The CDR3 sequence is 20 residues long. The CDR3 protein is CATSSPTSGGAVGNTGELFF. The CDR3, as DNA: TGTGCCACCAGCAGTCCGACTAGCGGGGGGGCCGTAGGGAACACCGGGGAGCTGTTTTTT.

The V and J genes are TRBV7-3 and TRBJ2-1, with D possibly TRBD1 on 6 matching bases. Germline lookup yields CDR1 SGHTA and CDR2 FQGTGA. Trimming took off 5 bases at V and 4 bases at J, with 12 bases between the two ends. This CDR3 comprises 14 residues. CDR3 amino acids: CASSTLGQYNEQFF. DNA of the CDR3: TGTGCCAGCAGCACCCTTGGACAGTACAATGAGCAGTTCTTC.

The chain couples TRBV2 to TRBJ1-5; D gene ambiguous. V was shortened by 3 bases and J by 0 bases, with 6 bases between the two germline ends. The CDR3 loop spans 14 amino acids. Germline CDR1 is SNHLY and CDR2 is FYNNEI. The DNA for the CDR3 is TGTGCCAGCAGTGAGAACTATAGCAATCAGCCCCAGCATTTT. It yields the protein CASSENYSNQPQHF.

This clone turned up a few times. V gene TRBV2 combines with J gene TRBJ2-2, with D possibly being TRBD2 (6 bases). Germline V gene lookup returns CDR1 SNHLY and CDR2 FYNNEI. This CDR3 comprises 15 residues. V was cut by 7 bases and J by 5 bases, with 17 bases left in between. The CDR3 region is CASTTGEKGTGELFF. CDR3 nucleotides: TGTGCCAGCACGACGGGGGAGAAAGGGACCGGGGAGCTGTTTTTT.

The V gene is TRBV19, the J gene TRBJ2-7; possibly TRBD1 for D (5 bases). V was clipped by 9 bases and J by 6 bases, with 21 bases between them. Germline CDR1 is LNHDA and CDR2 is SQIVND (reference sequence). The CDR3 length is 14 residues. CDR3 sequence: CASTTEVGSGEQYF. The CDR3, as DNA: TGTGCCAGCACGACAGAGGTCGGATCTGGCGAGCAGTACTTC. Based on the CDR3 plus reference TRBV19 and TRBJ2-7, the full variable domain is DGGITQSPKYLFRKEGQNVTLSCEQNLNHDAMYWYRQDPGQGLRLIYYSQIVNDFQKGDIAEGYSVSREKKESFPLTVTSAQKNPTAFYLCASTTEVGSGEQYFGPGTRLTVT.